A selection of T cell receptor beta chains follows, all from one sample in a study of blood T cell repertoires in COVID-19. This table comes from immunoSEQ multiplex PCR, and its TCRdb copy is limited to in-frame clones, with some not included. Of tens of thousands of clones listed, roughly 87% were seen once; the top ten hold approximately 15%. The specimen sequenced was peripheral blood. Receptors were obtained from a male donor with acute or convalescent COVID-19. Each CDR3 is given with its conserved first and last residue. Fields, in order: clone size, D gene, CDR3 length, J gene, V gene, CDR3 protein, CDR3 DNA. The D gene is left open where the match is weak. Clone size appears in some rows only: once, few, many, or a class for an expanded clone.

clone_size: NA
d_call: NA
cdr3_length: 14
j_call: TRBJ1-1
v_call: TRBV5-1
cdr3_aa: CASSLGGAETEAFF
cdr3_nt: TGCGCCAGCAGCTTAGGGGGGGCGGAAACTGAAGCTTTCTTT

clone_size: NA
d_call: TRBD1
cdr3_length: 13
j_call: TRBJ2-4
v_call: TRBV2
cdr3_aa: CASSGTGENIQYF
cdr3_nt: TGTGCCAGCAGTGGGACAGGGGAAAACATTCAGTACTTC

clone_size: NA
d_call: NA
cdr3_length: 14
j_call: TRBJ1-2
v_call: TRBV25-1
cdr3_aa: CASSDSGSGYGYTF
cdr3_nt: TGTGCCAGCAGTGACTCAGGAAGTGGGTATGGCTACACCTTC

clone_size: NA
d_call: NA
cdr3_length: 15
j_call: TRBJ1-5
v_call: TRBV30
cdr3_aa: CAWSSGGTPTQPQHF
cdr3_nt: TGTGCCTGGAGTTCGGGAGGGACACCAACCCAGCCCCAGCATTTT

clone_size: NA
d_call: TRBD1
cdr3_length: 15
j_call: TRBJ1-4
v_call: TRBV4-2
cdr3_aa: CASSLPGQGNEKLFF
cdr3_nt: TGTGCCAGCAGCCTTCCGGGACAGGGGAATGAAAAACTGTTTTTT

clone_size: NA
d_call: NA
cdr3_length: 13
j_call: TRBJ1-3
v_call: TRBV21-1
cdr3_aa: CASRGQGANTIYF
cdr3_nt: TGTGCCAGCAGAGGACAGGGGGCAAACACCATATATTTT

clone_size: NA
d_call: TRBD1
cdr3_length: 15
j_call: TRBJ1-1
v_call: TRBV19
cdr3_aa: CASSDNAGTGGEAFF
cdr3_nt: TGTGCCAGTAGTGACAACGCCGGGACAGGGGGTGAAGCTTTCTTT

clone_size: few
d_call: TRBD1
cdr3_length: 15
j_call: TRBJ2-1
v_call: TRBV2
cdr3_aa: CASSRDRADGNEQFF
cdr3_nt: TGTGCCAGCAGTAGGGACAGGGCGGATGGTAATGAGCAGTTCTTC

clone_size: NA
d_call: NA
cdr3_length: 13
j_call: TRBJ1-1
v_call: TRBV10-3
cdr3_aa: CANRYGVNTEAFF
cdr3_nt: TGTGCCAACCGCTACGGAGTGAACACTGAAGCTTTCTTT

clone_size: NA
d_call: TRBD1
cdr3_length: 16
j_call: TRBJ2-2
v_call: TRBV7-8
cdr3_aa: CASSFRTGVNTGELFF
cdr3_nt: TGTGCCAGCAGCTTCAGGACAGGGGTGAACACCGGGGAGCTGTTTTTT

clone_size: NA
d_call: NA
cdr3_length: 13
j_call: TRBJ1-5
v_call: TRBV27
cdr3_aa: CASSLVRNQPQHF
cdr3_nt: TGTGCCAGCAGTTTGGTCAGAAATCAGCCCCAGCATTTT

clone_size: NA
d_call: NA
cdr3_length: 14
j_call: TRBJ2-2
v_call: TRBV7-3
cdr3_aa: CASRTDPATGELFF
cdr3_nt: TGTGCCAGCAGGACAGATCCGGCAACCGGGGAGCTGTTTTTT

clone_size: NA
d_call: TRBD1
cdr3_length: 15
j_call: TRBJ2-7
v_call: TRBV2
cdr3_aa: CASRQSTGGINEQYF
cdr3_nt: TGTGCCAGCAGGCAGTCCACAGGGGGCATCAACGAGCAGTACTTC

clone_size: NA
d_call: NA
cdr3_length: 14
j_call: TRBJ2-7
v_call: TRBV5-1
cdr3_aa: CASRSRDTSHEQYF
cdr3_nt: TGCGCCAGCAGAAGCCGGGACACCAGCCACGAGCAGTACTTC

clone_size: NA
d_call: NA
cdr3_length: 16
j_call: TRBJ1-3
v_call: TRBV15
cdr3_aa: CATSRESTGSGNTIYF
cdr3_nt: TGTGCCACCAGCAGAGAAAGTACAGGGTCTGGAAACACCATATATTTT

clone_size: NA
d_call: NA
cdr3_length: 13
j_call: TRBJ1-3
v_call: TRBV28
cdr3_aa: CASSVEERNTIYF
cdr3_nt: TGTGCCAGCAGTGTGGAGGAGAGAAACACCATATATTTT

clone_size: NA
d_call: NA
cdr3_length: 13
j_call: TRBJ1-1
v_call: TRBV19
cdr3_aa: CASTMTENTEAFF
cdr3_nt: TGTGCCAGTACCATGACAGAGAACACTGAAGCTTTCTTT

clone_size: NA
d_call: NA
cdr3_length: 14
j_call: TRBJ2-3
v_call: TRBV3-1/TRBV3-2
cdr3_aa: CASSQDSGWDTQYF
cdr3_nt: TGTGCCAGCAGCCAAGATTCAGGCTGGGATACGCAGTATTTT

clone_size: NA
d_call: TRBD2
cdr3_length: 15
j_call: TRBJ2-1
v_call: TRBV15
cdr3_aa: CATRAGLAGVNEQFF
cdr3_nt: TGTGCCACCAGAGCCGGACTAGCGGGGGTCAATGAGCAGTTCTTC

clone_size: NA
d_call: TRBD1
cdr3_length: 15
j_call: TRBJ1-2
v_call: TRBV10-3
cdr3_aa: CAISQMTGTAYGYTF
cdr3_nt: TGTGCCATCAGCCAAATGACCGGGACAGCCTATGGCTACACCTTC

clone_size: NA
d_call: NA
cdr3_length: 15
j_call: TRBJ1-3
v_call: TRBV7-2
cdr3_aa: CASSLGGLSGNTIYF
cdr3_nt: TGTGCCAGCAGCTTAGGGGGGCTCTCTGGAAACACCATATATTTT

clone_size: NA
d_call: TRBD1
cdr3_length: 19
j_call: TRBJ1-3
v_call: TRBV18
cdr3_aa: CASSPPRQGSSHSGNTIYF
cdr3_nt: TGTGCCAGCTCACCACCGCGACAGGGATCTTCTCACTCTGGAAACACCATATATTTT